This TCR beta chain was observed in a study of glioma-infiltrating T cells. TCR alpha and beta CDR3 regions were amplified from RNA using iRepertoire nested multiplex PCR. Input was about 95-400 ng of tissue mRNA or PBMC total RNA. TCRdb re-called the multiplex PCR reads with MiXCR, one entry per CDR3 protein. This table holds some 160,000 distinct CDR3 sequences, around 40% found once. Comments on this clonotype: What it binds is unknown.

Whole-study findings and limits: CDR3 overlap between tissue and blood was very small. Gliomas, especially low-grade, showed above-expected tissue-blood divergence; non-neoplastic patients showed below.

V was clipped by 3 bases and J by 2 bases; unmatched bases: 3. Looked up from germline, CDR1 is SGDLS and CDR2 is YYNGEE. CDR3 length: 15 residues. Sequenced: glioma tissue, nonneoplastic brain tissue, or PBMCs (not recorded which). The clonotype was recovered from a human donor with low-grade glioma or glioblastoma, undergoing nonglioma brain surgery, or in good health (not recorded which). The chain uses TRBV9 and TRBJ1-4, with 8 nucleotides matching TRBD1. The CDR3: CASSATGGTNEKLFF. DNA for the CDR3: TGTGCCAGCAGCGCCACAGGGGGGACTAATGAAAAACTGTTTTTT.